The 29 T cell receptor beta chains given below trace back to one sample, sequenced in a study of OX40 agonist ivuxolimab in advanced cancers. Here immunoSEQ multiplex PCR was the method, and the copy in TCRdb shows in-frame clones only, minus some. The table shows tens of thousands of clones, with 75% to 90% occurring only once. The sequencing used CD4+ or CD8+ T cells sorted from blood, collected in a trial of the OX40 agonist ivuxolimab. The origin of the receptors is an adult with an advanced solid tumor such as melanoma, head and neck, liver or kidney cancer.

The chain combines TRBV14 with TRBJ2-3; the D call may be TRBD1 or TRBD2 (6 bases each). Germline CDR1 and CDR2: SGHDN and FVKESK. V dropped 2 bases and J dropped 2 bases, with 11 bases sitting between them. CDR3 length: 15 amino acids. In nucleotides, the CDR3 is TGTGCCAGCAGCCAATGGACGGGGGCCACAGATACGCAGTATTTT. Protein sequence: CASSQWTGATDTQYF.

The chain couples TRBV6-1 to TRBJ2-7, with 12 bases identical to TRBD2. The CDR3 has 14 amino acids. Per germline, CDR1 MNHNS and CDR2 SASEGT. V shed 0 bases, J shed 8 bases, and the junction held 2 bases outside the gene matches. CDR3 DNA sequence: TGTGCCAGCAGTGAAGCGACTAGCGGGAGCCAGCAGTACTTC. This gives the protein CASSEATSGSQQYF.

This chain uses TRBV5-4 with TRBJ2-4, with 16 bases lining up with TRBD2. The trim removed 4 bases at V and 6 bases at J, leaving 13 bases unmatched. The germline V gene has CDR1 SGHNT and CDR2 YYREEE (reference sequence). The CDR3 is 19 residues long. The CDR3 spells CASSPGQGTSGRGTNIQYF. For the CDR3, the DNA is TGTGCCAGCAGCCCAGGACAGGGGACTAGCGGGAGGGGGACAAACATTCAGTACTTC.

This chain connects TRBV29-1 to TRBJ1-4, with 10 nucleotides matching TRBD1. The germline V gene has CDR1 SQVTM and CDR2 ANQGSEA. This CDR3 is 12 amino acids long. Losses at the gene ends were 7 bases for V and 7 bases for J; bases not matched to a gene: 3. The CDR3 loop is CSARTGGEKLFF. CDR3 in DNA: TGCAGCGCCCGGACAGGGGGTGAAAAACTGTTTTTT. Together with reference TRBV29-1 and TRBJ1-4, the CDR3 gives the full variable domain: SAVISQKPSRDICQRGTSLTIQCQVDSQVTMMFWYRQQPGQSLTLIATANQGSEATYESGFVIDKFPISRPNLTFSTLTVSNMSPEDSSIYLCSARTGGEKLFFGSGTQLSVL.

The gene calls are TRBV25-1 and TRBJ2-3, with D possibly called TRBD1 or TRBD2 (6 bases each). Germline V gene sequence: CDR1 MGHDK, CDR2 SYGVNS. Trimming took 3 bases from V and 7 from J, leaving 11 bases between them. The CDR3 sequence is 13 residues long. DNA for the CDR3: TGTGCCAGCAGTGATTCCGGGGGCTATACGCAGTATTTT. This codes for CASSDSGGYTQYF.

The rearrangement links TRBV2 to TRBJ1-2; TRBD1 agrees at 10 bases. V shed 6 bases and J 3 bases; nucleotides not matched to a gene: 4. Germline values: CDR1 SNHLY, CDR2 FYNNEI. The CDR3 contains 14 residues. The CDR3 region has the DNA TGTGCCAGCAGATCCGGGACAGGGGACTATGGCTACACCTTC. This translates into CASRSGTGDYGYTF.

Of note for this clone: One junction end disagrees with the germline gene, perhaps due to a read error. V is TRBV27 and J is TRBJ2-7; 16 bases align to TRBD2. Germline loops: CDR1 MNHEY, CDR2 SMNVEV (reference sequence). The CDR3 sequence is 20 residues long. The CDR3 sequence is CASSLMGGTSGRGRFYGQYF. The CDR3 region has the DNA TGTGCCAGCAGCCTTATGGGGGGGACTAGCGGGAGGGGCCGGTTTTACGGGCAGTACTTC.

The chain links TRBV30 to TRBJ1-1, with TRBD1 identical over 7 bases. Germline CDR1 is GTSNPN and CDR2 is SVGIG (reference sequence). This CDR3 comprises 15 residues. Germline trimming cut 1 base from V and 4 bases from J; bases unmatched to any gene: 9. The CDR3: CAWSGQHSGGTEAFF. In DNA form, the CDR3 reads TGTGCCTGGAGTGGTCAACATTCAGGGGGCACTGAAGCTTTCTTT. Supplemented by reference TRBV30 and TRBJ1-1, the full variable domain reads SQTIHQWPATLVQPVGSPLSLECTVEGTSNPNLYWYRQAAGRGLQLLFYSVGIGQISSEVPQNLSASRPQDRQFILSSKKLLLSDSGFYLCAWSGQHSGGTEAFFGQGTRLTVV.

The chain is built from TRBV5-1 and TRBJ1-2; 7 positions match TRBD1. The V and J ends lost 0 bases and 7 bases, in that order; junction bases with no gene match: 6. Per germline, CDR1 SGHRS and CDR2 YFSETQ. The CDR3 totals 14 residues. The CDR3 reads CASSLDSGGSGYTF. DNA of the CDR3: TGCGCCAGCAGCTTGGACTCAGGGGGGTCTGGCTACACCTTC.

The rearrangement joins TRBV6-5 to TRBJ2-1; TRBD2 matches at 7 bases. Germline lookup yields CDR1 MNHEY and CDR2 SVGAGI. J was trimmed by 4 bases and V by 2 bases; bases with no gene match: 5. CDR3 length equals 15 residues. The CDR3 reads CASSYGLADYNEQFF. In DNA form, the CDR3 reads TGTGCCAGCAGTTACGGCCTAGCGGATTACAATGAGCAGTTCTTC.

The chain links TRBV7-3 to TRBJ2-7, with 8 bases identical to TRBD2. The CDR3 loop spans 15 amino acids. Trimming at V came to 5 bases and at J to 1 base, leaving 7 bases not matched to a gene. CDR1 is SGHTA and CDR2 is FQGTGA in the germline V gene. The CDR3 nucleotides read TGTGCCAGCAGCGCCGGGGGGGCCAAATCCTACGAGCAGTACTTC. Its translation is CASSAGGAKSYEQYF.

V gene TRBV11-2 combines with J gene TRBJ2-3, with 8 bases lining up with TRBD1. V was clipped by 2 bases and J by 0 bases; unmatched bases: 4. CDR1 and CDR2 from the germline V gene are SGHAT and FQNNGV. The CDR3 runs 16 residues. The CDR3 here is CASSLFQGASTDTQYF. DNA of the CDR3: TGTGCCAGCAGCTTATTCCAGGGGGCGAGCACAGATACGCAGTATTTT.

This clone was seen a single time. The chain carries TRBV6-1 and TRBJ2-4; weak D call: TRBD2 (5 bases). Germline values: CDR1 MNHNS, CDR2 SASEGT. The V end was cut by 1 base, the J end by 6 bases, with 10 bases between. The CDR3 runs to 14 residues. The CDR3 nucleotides read TGTGCCAGCAGTGAAGGAGGCGGACTAAACATTCAGTACTTC. This codes for CASSEGGGLNIQYF.

The CDR3 coding sequence is TGCGCCAGCAGCACGGGACAGAATACGCAGTATTTT. As protein: CASSTGQNTQYF. The chain links TRBV5-1 to TRBJ2-3; 7 bases fit TRBD1. The CDR3 is 12 residues long. V gave up 4 bases and J gave up 7 bases; unmatched junction bases: 3. Germline values: CDR1 SGHRS, CDR2 YFSETQ.

This clone has only one observation. The rearrangement uses TRBV18 and TRBJ2-1, with 12 bases identical to TRBD2. V lost 3 bases to trimming and J lost 8 bases; unmatched junction nucleotides: 11. Germline assignment: CDR1 KGHSH and CDR2 LQKENI. CDR3 length: 17 amino acids. The CDR3 sequence is CASSPGLAGIGGHEQFF. The DNA of the CDR3 is TGTGCCAGCTCACCCGGACTAGCGGGAATTGGGGGGCATGAGCAGTTCTTC.

The chain carries TRBV18 and TRBJ2-5; D is unclear. V was clipped by 3 bases and J by 1 base, with 6 bases between them. This CDR3 spans 13 amino acids. Germline V gene data show CDR1 as KGHSH and CDR2 as LQKENI. The CDR3 DNA reads as TGTGCCAGCTCACCCTACATCCAAGAGACCCAGTACTTC. It specifies CASSPYIQETQYF. Drawing the rest from reference TRBV18 and TRBJ2-5, the complete variable domain is NAGVMQNPRHLVRRRGQEARLRCSPMKGHSHVYWYRQLPEEGLKFMVYLQKENIIDESGMPKERFSAEFPKEGPSILRIQQVVRGDSAAYFCASSPYIQETQYFGPGTRLLVL.

The CDR3 sequence: CASTDRGGLEQYF. CDR3 DNA: TGTGCCTCCACGGACAGGGGAGGGCTCGAGCAGTACTTC. The genes are TRBV30 and TRBJ2-7; 9 bases fit TRBD1. V was pared by 7 bases and J by 6 bases, with 10 bases of the junction left unmatched. From germline, CDR1 is GTSNPN and CDR2 SVGIG (reference sequence). The CDR3 is made up of 13 amino acids.

This chain links TRBV5-1 with TRBJ1-1, with a possible D match to TRBD1 (5 bases). V was cut by 3 bases and J by 0 bases, with 9 bases left in between. CDR3 size: 14 residues. Per germline, CDR1 SGHRS and CDR2 YFSETQ. DNA for the CDR3: TGCGCCAGCAGCTACGGGGGGATGAACACTGAAGCTTTCTTT. Amino acids: CASSYGGMNTEAFF.

As regards this clone: This specimen includes other DNA sequences encoding the same CDR3. This rearrangement joins TRBV19 to TRBJ2-5, with 8 bases aligning to TRBD1. Trimming cost V 5 bases and J 5 bases; bases outside gene matches: 4. Germline V lookup: CDR1 LNHDA, CDR2 SQIVND (reference sequence). The length of the CDR3 is 13 residues. In DNA form, the CDR3 reads TGTGCCAGTAGTTTCCGGGACAGGGAGACCCAGTACTTC. It is translated as CASSFRDRETQYF.

This clone was detected only once. The chain combines TRBV18 with TRBJ2-7, with D unclear. The germline CDR1 and CDR2 sequences are KGHSH and LQKENI. V lost 4 bases and J 6 bases, leaving 16 bases between the germline ends. The CDR3 covers 14 residues. In nucleotides, the CDR3 is TGTGCCAGCTCACTAACCCCGAGGAATCGCGAGCAGTACTTC. It encodes CASSLTPRNREQYF.

The rearrangement joins TRBV5-4 to TRBJ2-5; 7 positions match TRBD1. V was clipped by 4 bases and J by 4 bases; unmatched bases: 7. CDR1 SGHNT and CDR2 YYREEE come from the germline V gene (reference sequence). The CDR3 has 14 amino acids. The CDR3 region is CASSIDRAGETQYF. As DNA, the CDR3 is TGTGCCAGCAGCATAGACAGGGCGGGAGAGACCCAGTACTTC.

The V call is TRBV7-6, the J call TRBJ2-3; possibly TRBD1 for D (7 bases). V was clipped by 1 base and J by 1 base, with 12 bases between them. This CDR3 region has 16 residues. The V gene's germline CDR1 is SGHVS and CDR2 FNYEAQ. The CDR3 sequence: CASSLVQGGGTDTQYF. The CDR3 bases are TGTGCCAGCAGCTTAGTTCAGGGGGGTGGCACAGATACGCAGTATTTT.

The genes are TRBV6-5 and TRBJ1-2, with 7 bases aligning to TRBD1. This CDR3 comprises 13 residues. With 6 bases clipped from V and 6 bases from J, the junction kept 7 bases outside the gene matches. Germline loops: CDR1 MNHEY, CDR2 SVGAGI. The CDR3 spells CASSTDRDNGYTF. Here the CDR3 DNA reads TGTGCCAGCAGCACCGACAGGGATAATGGCTACACCTTC.

This chain connects TRBV27 to TRBJ2-1, with TRBD1 matching 7 bases. Per the germline V gene, CDR1 is MNHEY and CDR2 is SMNVEV (reference sequence). V shed 0 bases and J 7 bases; nucleotides not matched to a gene: 9. This CDR3 region has 16 residues. CDR3 in DNA: TGTGCCAGCAGTTTATCCGAGAGAGGGGGCAAAAATGAGCAGTTCTTC. This encodes CASSLSERGGKNEQFF.

This clone was seen more than once but under ten times. The rearrangement uses TRBV5-1 and TRBJ1-5; tentatively, D is TRBD1 (5 bases). Trimming cost V 0 bases and J 1 base, with 5 bases left between them. Per germline, CDR1 SGHRS and CDR2 YFSETQ. The CDR3 covers 14 residues. Written as DNA, the CDR3 is TGCGCCAGCAGCTTGGGGGGGAGCAATCAGCCCCAGCATTTT. Its protein is CASSLGGSNQPQHF.

This chain connects TRBV12-5 to TRBJ2-5; D gene unclear. The CDR3 covers 13 residues. Germline CDR1 reads LGHNT; CDR2 reads FRNRAP. V lost 6 bases and J lost 4, with 12 bases in between. The CDR3 DNA reads TGTGCTAGTGGGGCCCCCAAGGGAGAGACCCAGTACTTC. This gives the protein CASGAPKGETQYF.

The chain joins TRBV10-1 to TRBJ1-1, with a possible D match to TRBD1 (6 bases). This CDR3 region has 15 residues. Trimming stripped 2 bases from V and 2 bases from J, with 12 bases between. The germline CDR1 and CDR2 sequences are WNHNN and SYGVQD (reference sequence). The CDR3 bases are TGCGCCAGCAGTGAGATCGGGACACCCAACACTGAAGCTTTCTTT. Protein: CASSEIGTPNTEAFF.

The chain couples TRBV19 to TRBJ2-1, with 9 bases matching TRBD2. Germline-derived CDR1 and CDR2 are LNHDA and SQIVND (reference sequence). This CDR3 comprises 15 residues. V trimming: 1 base; J trimming: 6 bases; junction bases outside the gene matches: 4. CDR3 loop: CASSIGLAESNEQFF. The CDR3 region has the DNA TGTGCCAGTAGTATAGGACTAGCGGAAAGCAATGAGCAGTTCTTC.

The chain uses TRBV19 and TRBJ2-3; 7 bases line up with TRBD1. This CDR3 is 16 amino acids long. The V gene end was trimmed by 3 bases and the J gene end by 2 bases; junction bases not matched to a gene: 8. Germline V gene sequence: CDR1 LNHDA, CDR2 SQIVND (reference sequence). As DNA, the CDR3 is TGTGCCAGTAGTATCATACAGGGGTCGACCACAGATACGCAGTATTTT. Protein product: CASSIIQGSTTDTQYF.